The present T cell receptor beta chain was sequenced within a study of cytomegalovirus exposure and HLA in healthy donors. Study as a whole: Of around 400 genotyped donors, 81% grouped in the Caucasian-associated ancestry cluster. Whole-study findings and limits: In a later analysis, productive TCRs from donors in an Asian-associated ancestry cluster reportedly carried fewer N-insertions than the cohort mean.

PCR amplification relied on 60 Vbeta primers (plus 13 Jbeta primers). Assay used: immunoSEQ multiplex PCR; TCRdb lists only in-frame clones, some missing. Among 90,000 to 130,000 clones listed, roughly two thirds were seen once. Germline assignment: CDR1 SGDLS and CDR2 YYNGEE. Trimming shortened V by 0 bases and J by 0 bases, and 10 bases separated the two germline ends. The CDR3 contains 16 residues. Remarks on this clone: Its antigen is still unknown. The same CDR3 can be traced to other DNA sequences in this sample.

The sample consisted of PBMCs. The chain carries TRBV9 and TRBJ1-3, with unresolved D. The clonotype comes from a woman between 25 and 40 years old in good health and CMV-seronegative. CDR3 amino acids: CASSVVGGLSGNTIYF. In DNA form, the CDR3 reads TGTGCCAGCAGCGTAGTAGGTGGGCTCTCTGGAAACACCATATATTTT.